This passage covers 19 T cell receptor beta chains from one sample sequenced in a study of cytomegalovirus exposure and HLA in healthy donors. Some clones are missing from TCRdb's copy, which holds only in-frame ones; the method was immunoSEQ multiplex PCR. The sample records some 110,000 clones, about 88% being singletons. The sample taken for sequencing was PBMCs. The receptors shown here come from a young woman in good health and CMV-seropositive.

J is TRBJ2-7 and V is TRBV6-1, with TRBD1 matching 7 bases. J was trimmed by 5 bases and V by 1 base; bases with no gene match: 2. Germline V CDR1 and CDR2: MNHNS, SASEGT. There are 13 residues in the CDR3. CDR3 region: CASSEDRGDEQYF. The CDR3 DNA follows: TGTGCCAGCAGTGAAGACAGGGGCGACGAGCAGTACTTC.

The chain recombines TRBV27 with TRBJ1-1; no definite D call. The CDR3 consists of 14 residues. Trimming cost V 2 bases and J 4 bases, with 11 bases left between them. Germline V lookup: CDR1 MNHEY, CDR2 SMNVEV (reference sequence). This chain's CDR3 is CASSLTGRGTEAFF. In DNA form, the CDR3 reads TGTGCCAGCAGTTTAACGGGAAGAGGCACTGAAGCTTTCTTT.

This chain joins TRBV19 and TRBJ1-1; 8 bases align to TRBD1. The germline V gene has CDR1 LNHDA and CDR2 SQIVND (reference sequence). CDR3 length equals 14 residues. With 5 bases clipped from V and 2 bases from J, the junction kept 4 bases outside the gene matches. CDR3 sequence reads: CASSHGTGNTEAFF. The CDR3 DNA is TGTGCCAGTAGTCACGGGACAGGTAACACTGAAGCTTTCTTT.

This sequence joins TRBV19 and TRBJ1-5; TRBD1 aligns across 10 bases. CDR1 is LNHDA and CDR2 is SQIVND in the germline V gene (reference sequence). The CDR3 covers 17 residues. V lost 8 bases and J lost 0; bases outside the gene matches: 10. DNA for the CDR3: TGTGCCAGTGGGGGACAGGGGATCCTTTATAGCAATCAGCCCCAGCATTTT. As protein: CASGGQGILYSNQPQHF.

The chain uses TRBV27 and TRBJ2-7; TRBD2 is a possible D gene (6 bases). Trimming stripped 2 bases from V and 7 bases from J, with 15 bases between. This CDR3 contains 14 residues. CDR1 and CDR2 (germline): MNHEY, SMNVEV (reference sequence). The CDR3 coding sequence is TGTGCCAGCAGTTTAGGTTATGGGGCGGGGGAGCAGTACGTC. This translates into CASSLGYGAGEQYV.

The rearrangement links TRBV9 to TRBJ2-3, with 7 nucleotides matching TRBD2. Germline V gene sequence: CDR1 SGDLS, CDR2 YYNGEE. J lost 4 bases, V lost 1 base, and 6 bases had no gene match. The CDR3 runs to 15 residues. This CDR3 is CASSVLAGVSDTQYF. CDR3 bases: TGTGCCAGCAGCGTACTTGCGGGGGTTTCAGATACGCAGTATTTT. Variable domain in full (rest from reference TRBV9 and TRBJ2-3): DSGVTQTPKHLITATGQRVTLRCSPRSGDLSVYWYQQSLDQGLQFLIQYYNGEERAKGNILERFSAQQFPDLHSELNLSSLELGDSALYFCASSVLAGVSDTQYFGPGTRLTVL.

The genes are TRBV21-1 and TRBJ2-7; the D call TRBD1 from the table was never checked on the DNA. TRBV21-1 is recorded as a pseudogene. The CDR3 is 13 amino acids. CDR3 loop: CASSKGQTYEQYF. The CDR3, as DNA: TGTGCCAGCAGCAAGGGACAGACCTACGAGCAGTACTTC.

The rearrangement links TRBV23-1 to TRBJ1-3, with 7 bases matching TRBD1. TRBV23-1 is designated an ORF whose function remains uncertain. This CDR3 has 19 residues. V was clipped by 0 bases and J by 0 bases; unmatched bases: 11. This CDR3 is CASSQSGSGTGDSGNTIYF. The CDR3 bases are TGCGCCAGCAGTCAATCAGGAAGTGGCACAGGGGACTCTGGAAACACCATATATTTT.

The J gene is TRBJ1-2, the V gene TRBV10-3; D remains ambiguous. The CDR3 runs to 15 residues. The germline V and J ends were trimmed by 0 bases and 6 bases, with 14 bases remaining between them. Germline V gene lookup returns CDR1 ENHRY and CDR2 SYGVKD. CDR3 protein: CAISESLRGGDGYTF. The CDR3 region has the DNA TGTGCCATCAGTGAGTCCTTACGGGGAGGTGATGGCTACACCTTC.

The chain uses TRBV7-2 and TRBJ2-1; D call uncertain. V lost 1 base and J lost 8, with 9 bases in between. The CDR3 has 13 amino acids. The germline CDR1 and CDR2 sequences are SGHTA and FQGNSA. The CDR3: CASSLGLNDEQFF. CDR3 nucleotide sequence: TGTGCCAGCAGCTTAGGGCTGAACGATGAGCAGTTCTTC. Together with reference TRBV7-2 and TRBJ2-1, the CDR3 gives the full variable domain: GAGVSQSPSNKVTEKGKDVELRCDPISGHTALYWYRQSLGQGLEFLIYFQGNSAPDKSGLPSDRFSAERTGGSVSTLTIQRTQQEDSAVYLCASSLGLNDEQFFGPGTRLTVL.

The genes are TRBV9 and TRBJ1-2; 8 positions agree with TRBD1. The CDR3 loop spans 14 amino acids. V trimming: 4 bases; J trimming: 2 bases; junction bases outside the gene matches: 4. The V gene's germline CDR1 is SGDLS and CDR2 YYNGEE. The chain's CDR3 is CASSSGTGNYGYTF. CDR3 coding DNA: TGTGCCAGCAGCAGCGGGACAGGCAACTATGGCTACACCTTC.

The rearrangement joins TRBV23-1 to TRBJ2-2; TRBD2 matches at 13 bases. TRBV23-1 has ORF status, its function being uncertain. V trimming: 0 bases; J trimming: 2 bases; junction bases outside the gene matches: 15. CDR3 length: 22 amino acids. The CDR3 nucleotides read TGCGCCAGCAGTCAATCGATAGGACATGCCGGGACTAGCGGGGCCAACACCGGGGAGCTGTTTTTT. It codes for CASSQSIGHAGTSGANTGELFF.

This chain joins TRBV19 and TRBJ2-1; 7 bases fit TRBD2. This CDR3 contains 18 residues. Germline-derived CDR1 and CDR2 are LNHDA and SQIVND (reference sequence). Losses at the gene ends were 6 bases for V and 9 bases for J; bases not matched to a gene: 23. The CDR3 is CASSHSYFTGTIGREQFF. The CDR3 nucleotides are TGTGCCAGTAGCCATTCATACTTCACCGGGACTATCGGACGTGAGCAGTTCTTC.

V is TRBV28 and J is TRBJ1-1; tentatively, D is TRBD1 (6 bases). Germline V gene lookup returns CDR1 MDHEN and CDR2 SYDVKM. The CDR3 contains 15 residues. The germline V and J ends were trimmed by 1 base and 3 bases, with 12 bases remaining between them. CDR3: CASSLYGGLDTEAFF. The DNA for the CDR3 is TGTGCCAGCAGTTTATATGGGGGCCTCGACACTGAAGCTTTCTTT. Combining the CDR3 with reference TRBV28 and TRBJ1-1 gives the whole variable domain DVKVTQSSRYLVKRTGEKVFLECVQDMDHENMFWYRQDPGLGLRLIYFSYDVKMKEKGDIPEGYSVSREKKERFSLILESASTNQTSMYLCASSLYGGLDTEAFFGQGTRLTVV.

This sequence joins TRBV4-3 and TRBJ2-3; no definite D call. This CDR3 comprises 16 residues. V was trimmed by 0 bases and J by 0 bases, leaving 10 bases between them. CDR1 and CDR2 (germline): LGHNA, YSLEER. The CDR3 loop is CASSQEKSYSTDTQYF. In DNA form, the CDR3 reads TGCGCCAGCAGCCAAGAGAAGAGTTACAGCACAGATACGCAGTATTTT.

The rearrangement uses TRBV2 and TRBJ1-1; no firm D call. V was trimmed by 6 bases and J by 8 bases, leaving 16 bases between them. Germline CDR1 and CDR2: SNHLY and FYNNEI. The CDR3 contains 13 residues. CDR3 sequence (DNA): TGTGCCAGCAGCCCTTCTGGTGGGCTGGAAGCTTTCTTT. Translated, it gives CASSPSGGLEAFF. The whole variable domain, filled in from reference TRBV2 and TRBJ1-1, reads EPEVTQTPSHQVTQMGQEVILRCVPISNHLYFYWYRQILGQKVEFLVSFYNNEISEKSEIFDDQFSVERPDGSNFTLKIRSTKLEDSAMYFCASSPSGGLEAFFGQGTRLTVV.

The gene calls are TRBV5-1 and TRBJ2-1; D perhaps matches TRBD2 (7 bases). The CDR3 totals 14 residues. V gave up 0 bases and J gave up 12 bases, with 16 bases separating them. Per germline, CDR1 SGHRS and CDR2 YFSETQ. The CDR3 spells CASSLAGSGEGQFF. The CDR3 DNA follows: TGCGCCAGCAGCTTGGCCGGGTCAGGGGAGGGGCAGTTCTTC.

The chain links TRBV19 to TRBJ2-1, with D perhaps TRBD1 (6 bases). V was shortened by 2 bases and J by 8 bases, with 16 bases between the two germline ends. The germline V gene has CDR1 LNHDA and CDR2 SQIVND (reference sequence). The CDR3 runs 15 residues. In DNA, the CDR3 is TGTGCCAGTAGTATACAGGGGCTCGGCGCGGATGAGCAGTTCTTC. Amino acids: CASSIQGLGADEQFF.

The chain is built from TRBV6-5 and TRBJ1-5; 7 bases agree with TRBD1. J gave up 7 bases and V 8 bases, and 14 bases lay outside the gene matches. Germline V CDR1 and CDR2: MNHEY, SVGAGI. CDR3 length: 15 residues. CDR3 coding DNA: TGTGCCAGCTCTCCCGTCCAGGGGGGAAGCCAGCCCCAGCATTTT. This encodes CASSPVQGGSQPQHF.